The T cell receptor (beta chain) under discussion was sequenced for a study of early T cells in non-severe SARS-CoV-2 infection. This clonotype appeared many times. At one end, the junction sequence differs from germline, possibly due to a read error. TCRdb re-analysed the 5' RACE reads in MiXCR, keeping a single row per CDR3 protein. The table lists 38,000 or so distinct CDR3 sequences, approximately 4.6% of them singletons. This CDR3 has 12 amino acids. Germline V CDR1 and CDR2: MNHEY, SVGAGI. The chain employs TRBV6-5 and TRBJ2-3; D may be TRBD2 (5 bases). Sequencing was carried out using whole blood. The TCR was taken from an adult who was a healthcare worker with PCR-confirmed SARS-CoV-2 infection or an uninfected control (not recorded which). CDR3 loop: CARGLRKDQPSF. For the CDR3, the DNA is TGTGCCAGAGGACTCCGTAAAGACCAACCGTCTTTT.